This T cell receptor (beta chain) emerged from a study of PD-1 blockade in classical Hodgkin lymphoma (dated by TCRdb to the early 2020s). About the investigation overall: The study used TCR beta sequencing and CyTOF to define a peripheral blood immune signature of response to PD-1 blockade in classical Hodgkin lymphoma. The paper's findings and limits, for the study overall: Baseline TCR diversity was reported to be lower in newly diagnosed patients than in healthy donors and to be lower still in relapsed/refractory patients. The study was limited to a single clinical trial cohort, and causes of repertoire differences, possibly disease activity or prior therapy, remained undefined.

This sample's time point label indicates: newly diagnosed, previously untreated cHL patient sample. CD4+ T cells were purified from thawed PBMCs by magnetic negative selection with a Miltenyi CD4+ T cell isolation kit. As a comparison group for the relapsed/refractory trial patients, PBMCs from patients with newly diagnosed, previously untreated classical Hodgkin lymphoma were sequenced. Peripheral blood was collected in 8 mL Vacutainer Cell Preparation Tubes, from which PBMCs were isolated by centrifugation and then cryopreserved. Purified CD4+ and CD8+ fractions were prepared only for cases in which an additional PBMC sample was available. Magnetically labelled cells were removed on LS columns in a quadroMACS separator, and the flow-through was collected as the purified fraction. On this clone itself: Its antigen is currently not known. Nothing much larger sits one base from this clone, and base qualities are not available.

The Qiagen DNeasy kit was used to extract genomic DNA from unsorted PBMCs and from the negatively selected CD4+ and CD8+ fractions. Using primers that anneal to V and J segments, immunoSEQ multiplex PCR amplified the TCR beta CDR3 regions. A synthetic immune receptor repertoire was used to minimize amplification bias, and any residual bias was removed computationally once sequencing was done. Under the source paper's analysis protocol: Custom Python scripts were used to quantify repertoire diversity as the Shannon entropy index. The unsorted, CD4+ and CD8+ repertoires were each analyzed separately, with the exception of combined analyses, where CD4+ and CD8+ sequences were merged in silico. What TCRdb holds here is the immuneACCESS table cut down to in-frame rearrangements. Part of the clones is not present; checked against another copy, under half of the missing clones reflect an unresolved V gene, and the others are unexplained. V and J calls and clone size come straight from that table; D and trimming were deduced from the DNA. Here the sample has 25,000 to 35,000 clones; around 89% occur a single time. Approximately 1.2% of the sample rests with the top ten.

The CDR3 contains 15 residues, cysteine and phenylalanine counted. Only the CDR3 DNA is retained, 45 bases long and in frame from the first base. CDR1 and CDR2 are read off the germline V gene as SGHVS and FNYEAQ. V and J are trimmed by 7 bases and 4 bases, and the gene matches miss 9 bases of the junction. Material for sequencing was CD4+ T cells from blood. The rearranged segments are TRBV7-6 and TRBJ1-3; 8 of the junction bases match TRBD1. The source is a human donor with classical Hodgkin lymphoma. CDR3 reads: CASTDRQGPGNTIYF. Read as DNA, the sequence is TGTGCCAGCACCGATCGACAGGGGCCAGGAAACACCATATATTTT.